Presented here are 8 T cell receptor beta chains from one specimen sequenced in a study of blood T cells in healthy people across ages. With a J-beta primer mix and a sample-barcoded 5' primer, a second PCR ran about 6 to 11 cycles. In TCRdb, the 5' RACE reads were re-called with MiXCR into one record per CDR3 protein. The data show fewer than 1,200,000 distinct CDR3 sequences, with approximately 25% seen just once and less than 0.75% held by the top ten. This sample was shared with a second study, whose subject was T cells of mothers and their children.

The material sequenced was blood. These receptors were collected from a girl aged 2 to 9 in good health.

The V call is TRBV15, the J call TRBJ2-5, with no clear D. V was shortened by 0 bases and J by 3 bases, with 5 bases between the two germline ends. Germline V CDR1 and CDR2: LNHNV, YYDKDF (reference sequence). The CDR3 contains 13 residues. In nucleotides, the CDR3 is TGTGCCACCAGCAGAGACCGAAAAGAGACCCAGTACTTC. This sequence encodes CATSRDRKETQYF.

The rearrangement uses TRBV7-9 and TRBJ1-1; 7 bases align to TRBD1. The CDR3 contains 17 residues. The germline gives CDR1 SEHNR, CDR2 FQNEAQ (reference sequence). Losses at the gene ends were 5 bases for V and 2 bases for J; bases not matched to a gene: 14. The CDR3, as DNA: TGTGCCAGCAGCCCTAAGGGGCCCACAGGGGACAACACTGAAGCTTTCTTT. Its translation is CASSPKGPTGDNTEAFF. The variable domain in full, completed from reference TRBV7-9 and TRBJ1-1, reads DTGVSQNPRHKITKRGQNVTFRCDPISEHNRLYWYRQTLGQGPEFLTYFQNEAQLEKSRLLSDRFSAERPKGSFSTLEIQRTEQGDSAMYLCASSPKGPTGDNTEAFFGQGTRLTVV.

This rearrangement joins TRBV3-1 to TRBJ2-1, with TRBD2 as a possible D gene (6 bases). The CDR3 has 12 residues. Between the trimmed V and J ends, which lost 8 bases and 9 bases, there was a span of 14 bases. Germline assignment: CDR1 LGHDT and CDR2 YNNKEL (reference sequence). DNA of the CDR3: TGTGCCAGCGGACCCCGGGACTTTGAGCAGTTCTTC. Amino acid sequence: CASGPRDFEQFF.

This clonotype came up a few times. This rearrangement joins TRBV6-5 to TRBJ2-7; the match to TRBD2 covers 8 bases. CDR3 length equals 14 residues. From germline, CDR1 is MNHEY and CDR2 SVGAGI. V shed 6 bases and J 2 bases; nucleotides not matched to a gene: 6. The CDR3 coding sequence is TGTGCCAGCAGAAGCGGGGGTTCAACCTACGAGCAGTACTTC. Its protein product is CASRSGGSTYEQYF.

This chain connects TRBV28 to TRBJ2-1, with 9 positions matching TRBD1. Near its end, the DNA agrees better with TRBJ2-7, so the J call may be wrong. The CDR3 is 15 residues long. CDR1 and CDR2 from the germline V gene are MDHEN and SYDVKM. The CDR3 DNA follows: TGTGCCAGCGCGATGGACAGGGGATTCTTCGGCGAGCAGTACTTC. It is translated as CASAMDRGFFGEQYF.

The V gene is TRBV3-1, the J gene TRBJ1-1; a possible D gene is TRBD1 (6 bases). V was shortened by 2 bases and J by 1 base, with 14 bases between the two germline ends. This CDR3 has 16 amino acids. The germline gives CDR1 LGHDT, CDR2 YNNKEL (reference sequence). CDR3 residues: CASSQRVGASNTEAFF. CDR3 nucleotide sequence: TGTGCCAGCAGCCAAAGGGTGGGGGCCTCGAACACTGAAGCTTTCTTT. Together with reference TRBV3-1 and TRBJ1-1, the CDR3 gives the full variable domain: DTAVSQTPKYLVTQMGNDKSIKCEQNLGHDTMYWYKQDSKKFLKIMFSYNNKELIINETVPNRFSPKSPDKAHLNLHINSLELGDSAVYFCASSQRVGASNTEAFFGQGTRLTVV.

This clonotype was detected only a few times. V gene TRBV28 combines with J gene TRBJ2-6; 8 bases align to TRBD1. Germline values: CDR1 MDHEN, CDR2 SYDVKM. The CDR3 totals 17 residues. The V segment lost 6 bases and the J segment 0 bases; nucleotides outside the gene matches: 7. CDR3 residues: CASRLTGAYSGANVLTF. CDR3 nucleotide sequence: TGTGCCAGCAGACTGACAGGGGCTTACTCTGGGGCCAACGTCCTGACTTTC.

V gene TRBV12-3 or TRBV12-4 combines with J gene TRBJ1-1; 8 bases line up with TRBD1. There are 15 residues in the CDR3. Trimming cost V 5 bases and J 1 base; bases outside gene matches: 6. The CDR3 loop is CASSLRTGSNTEAFF. The CDR3 coding sequence is TGTGCCAGCAGTCTTCGGACAGGGTCGAACACTGAAGCTTTCTTT.